This is a list of T cell receptor beta chains from one sample in a study of prognosis after radiotherapy for stage I lung cancer. One entry per CDR3 protein results from TCRdb running MiXCR on the multiplex PCR reads. The data hold roughly 30,000 distinct CDR3 sequences, with about 40% observed a single time. This specimen was PBMCs, taken before or after stereotactic body radiation therapy (not recorded which). The receptors stem from a donor aged 50 or older with non-small cell lung cancer. Each CDR3 is given with its conserved first and last residue. Not all rows give a size; the values are once, few, many and, for expanded clones, a class.

V: TRBV15
size: many
length: 15
J: TRBJ2-1
CDR3: CATRKTGGPYNEQFF

V: TRBV9
size: NA
length: 16
J: TRBJ1-3
CDR3: CASSPSTGNSGNTIYF

V: TRBV2
size: NA
length: 14
J: TRBJ2-7
CDR3: CASNWGGGLYEQYF

V: TRBV28
size: NA
length: 10
J: TRBJ2-5
CDR3: CSISSGTQYF

V: TRBV25-1
size: many
length: 12
J: TRBJ2-7
CDR3: CASADRGREQYF

V: TRBV5-1
size: NA
length: 14
J: TRBJ2-7
CDR3: CASSLDGQGREQYF

V: TRBV11-2
size: medium-sized
length: 16
J: TRBJ2-2
CDR3: CASSLAGAGGTGELFF

V: TRBV28
size: many
length: 14
J: TRBJ2-5
CDR3: CASSPRTAQETQYF

V: TRBV6-1
size: once
length: 14
J: TRBJ2-7
CDR3: CASSRYMSPYEQYF

V: TRBV20-1
size: NA
length: 15
J: TRBJ2-7
CDR3: CSATLPGLGLREQYF

V: TRBV7-2
size: NA
length: 14
J: TRBJ2-2
CDR3: CASSLSGGTGELFF

V: TRBV24-1
size: NA
length: 14
J: TRBJ1-1
CDR3: CATSDSRDRHEAFF

V: TRBV6-1
size: medium-sized
length: 15
J: TRBJ1-1
CDR3: CASSELPGQNTEAFF

V: TRBV13
size: medium-sized
length: 14
J: TRBJ1-6
CDR3: CASSGGTGNSPLHF

V: TRBV11-2
size: many
length: 15
J: TRBJ1-1
CDR3: CASRRVPGPNTEAFF

V: TRBV5-1
size: many
length: 14
J: TRBJ2-7
CDR3: CASTLGPGNYEQYF

V: TRBV19
size: many
length: 12
J: TRBJ2-3
CDR3: CASRTDGDTQYF

V: TRBV20-1
size: large
length: 17
J: TRBJ2-1
CDR3: CSARLYTGTSGRNEQFF

V: TRBV11-3
size: NA
length: 13
J: TRBJ1-1
CDR3: CASSQEGFTEAFF

V: TRBV29-1
size: few
length: 11
J: TRBJ2-7
CDR3: CSAVLGYEQYF

V: TRBV28
size: many
length: 15
J: TRBJ2-7
CDR3: CASSRAGRGSYEQYF

V: TRBV11-2
size: NA
length: 14
J: TRBJ2-2
CDR3: CASSFLRNTGELFF

V: TRBV5-1
size: many
length: 13
J: TRBJ1-2
CDR3: CASSLDPTYGYTF

V: TRBV5-1
size: many
length: 13
J: TRBJ2-5
CDR3: CASSFGAAETQYF

V: TRBV19
size: many
length: 16
J: TRBJ2-3
CDR3: CASRGTSGRLTDTQYF

V: TRBV19
size: NA
length: 14
J: TRBJ2-5
CDR3: CASSIVGTRGTQYF

V: TRBV27
size: many
length: 13
J: TRBJ1-1
CDR3: CASSLTRRTEAFF

V: TRBV6-1
size: medium-sized
length: 14
J: TRBJ2-2
CDR3: CASTQGANTGELFF

V: TRBV27
size: NA
length: 14
J: TRBJ2-7
CDR3: CASSSRQGTYEQYF

V: TRBV6-1
size: many
length: 11
J: TRBJ1-1
CDR3: CASSEAKEAFF

V: TRBV3-1
size: NA
length: 14
J: TRBJ1-1
CDR3: CASSQEQGRTEAFF

V: TRBV9
size: many
length: 15
J: TRBJ2-5
CDR3: CASSGVGGEGETQYF

V: TRBV6-2/TRBV6-3
size: NA
length: 14
J: TRBJ1-6
CDR3: CASSSNRGYSPLHF

V: TRBV28
size: NA
length: 16
J: TRBJ2-7
CDR3: CASSSRPGTVSYEQYF

V: TRBV14
size: NA
length: 15
J: TRBJ2-5
CDR3: CASSQDSGLQETQYF

V: TRBV5-1
size: NA
length: 14
J: TRBJ2-3
CDR3: CASSSGTGGDTQYF

V: TRBV6-1
size: NA
length: 15
J: TRBJ1-5
CDR3: CASSEAVMGNQQQHF

V: TRBV30
size: many
length: 14
J: TRBJ2-3
CDR3: CAWRQGGPTDTQYF

V: TRBV24-1
size: many
length: 14
J: TRBJ2-3
CDR3: CATSDFAGTDTQYF

V: TRBV6-9
size: NA
length: 14
J: TRBJ1-1
CDR3: CASGYTREGTEAFF

V: TRBV11-2
size: many
length: 16
J: TRBJ2-3
CDR3: CASRILHGVSTDTQYF

V: TRBV7-3
size: many
length: 16
J: TRBJ2-3
CDR3: CASSPTPGFGKDTQYF

V: TRBV2
size: NA
length: 13
J: TRBJ1-5
CDR3: CASSEHGGQPQHF

V: TRBV6-1
size: NA
length: 14
J: TRBJ1-1
CDR3: CASRWTFLNTEAFF

V: TRBV12-3/TRBV12-4
size: NA
length: 15
J: TRBJ1-1
CDR3: CASIRSWTMDTEAFF

V: TRBV7-9
size: many
length: 14
J: TRBJ2-6
CDR3: CASRWSSGANVLTF

V: TRBV28
size: many
length: 14
J: TRBJ1-4
CDR3: CASSSHSSNEKLFF

V: TRBV5-1
size: many
length: 15
J: TRBJ1-2
CDR3: CASSLAVSGSQGYTF

V: TRBV11-2
size: NA
length: 14
J: TRBJ2-1
CDR3: CASSLGGQYNEQFF

V: TRBV20-1
size: NA
length: 15
J: TRBJ2-7
CDR3: CSARVRTSGRYEQYF

V: TRBV12-3/TRBV12-4
size: NA
length: 17
J: TRBJ2-2
CDR3: CASSLDAGASRAGELFF

V: TRBV5-1
size: many
length: 16
J: TRBJ2-2
CDR3: CASSPTRPANTGELFF

V: TRBV6-2/TRBV6-3
size: NA
length: 16
J: TRBJ2-3
CDR3: CASSYSLGSYTDTQYF

V: TRBV3-1
size: many
length: 17
J: TRBJ2-3
CDR3: CASSQDIGRGGTDTQYF

V: TRBV10-3
size: many
length: 17
J: TRBJ2-3
CDR3: CAISEHGLAKSADTQYF

V: TRBV2
size: many
length: 14
J: TRBJ2-7
CDR3: CASTPKGQGYEQYF

V: TRBV6-1
size: few
length: 16
J: TRBJ2-1
CDR3: CASIPKWWEGGNEQFF

V: TRBV19
size: NA
length: 15
J: TRBJ1-6
CDR3: CASSLMTGVNSPLHF

V: TRBV27
size: NA
length: 14
J: TRBJ1-6
CDR3: CASSLNRGQSPLHF

V: TRBV3-1
size: many
length: 15
J: TRBJ2-5
CDR3: CASSPTSSSRGTQYF